Given below is one TCR beta chain in context. Antigen specificity is unknown. This sample is part of a study of post-analysis software for immune sequencing data. General study findings and limits: A handful of TRBV segments occurring more often in patients than controls included TRBV5-6, TRBV5-1 and TRBV20-1.

Trimming removed 6 bases at V and 4 bases at J, with 18 bases between. From germline, CDR1 is DFQATT and CDR2 SNEGSKA (reference sequence). This CDR3 region has 14 residues. The authors incorporated unique molecular identifiers into the TCR beta cDNA libraries. TCRdb reprocessed the PCR reads via MiXCR and lists one record per CDR3 protein. The sample has some 500,000 distinct CDR3 sequences, under 55% seen once. V gene TRBV20-1 combines with J gene TRBJ1-2; no firm D call. The specimen was blood. This TCR came from a girl aged 10-17 years with multiple sclerosis. CDR3 amino acids: CSALAGRALYGYTF. CDR3 coding DNA: TGCAGTGCCCTTGCAGGACGAGCTCTCTATGGCTACACCTTC.